This TCR beta chain was profiled in a study of tumor and adjacent non-tumor tissue in lung cancer. Study findings and constraints: Normal lung showed higher cumulative top 100 clone frequency than tumor. TCR diversity was significantly greater in tumor than normal lung tissue.

Worth noting for this clonotype: Antigen unknown. An end of the junction differs from the germline gene, which may be a read error.

CDR3 length: 14 residues. Germline V gene lookup returns CDR1 SGHAT and CDR2 FQNNGV. This sample's RNA came from whole unsorted tissue. A modified ARM-PCR protocol with three rounds of nested PCR amplified TCRbeta. TCRdb re-derived calls from the multiplex PCR reads in MiXCR, one entry per CDR3 protein. The data hold 100,000 to 120,000 distinct CDR3 sequences, with approximately 84% observed a single time. The TCR comes from a man between 65 and 85 years old with non-small cell lung cancer. Sequences were obtained from lung tumor tissue. The V and J genes are TRBV11-2 and TRBJ1-1, with unresolved D. The CDR3, as DNA: TGTGCCAGCAACTTCGGCGGTGGCCGGACTGAGGCTTTCTTT. Translation gives CASNFGGGRTEAFF.